The 17 T cell receptor beta chains below come from one sample, sequenced in a study of early T cells in non-severe SARS-CoV-2 infection. TCRdb passed the 5' RACE reads through MiXCR, listing each CDR3 protein once. The sample lists tens of thousands of distinct CDR3 sequences, roughly 12% seen once, with less than 7% in the top ten. The sequenced sample was whole blood. All receptors come from an adult who was a healthcare worker with PCR-confirmed SARS-CoV-2 infection or an uninfected control (not recorded which).

Ten or more counts support this clonotype. The chain couples TRBV5-1 to TRBJ2-1; TRBD1 aligns across 9 bases. Germline V gives CDR1 SGHRS, CDR2 YFSETQ. The CDR3 covers 17 residues. The ends lost 2 bases at V and 7 bases at J; junction bases unmatched: 13. The chain's CDR3 is CASSFSPAGQGGNEQFF. CDR3 coding DNA: TGCGCCAGCAGCTTCTCACCAGCGGGACAGGGAGGAAATGAGCAGTTCTTC.

This clonotype was observed a handful of times. The chain is built from TRBV29-1 and TRBJ1-4; 11 bases line up with TRBD1. The J segment lost 6 bases and the V segment lost 7 bases, leaving 1 base of the junction unmatched. The CDR3 covers 12 residues. Germline V gene lookup returns CDR1 SQVTM and CDR2 ANQGSEA. The chain's CDR3 is CSAGQGDEKLFF. The CDR3 bases are TGCAGCGCGGGACAGGGGGATGAAAAACTGTTTTTT.

The chain combines TRBV20-1 with TRBJ2-2; 12 positions match TRBD2. Trimming took 0 bases from V and 6 from J; bases not matched to a gene: 8. The CDR3 loop spans 17 amino acids. CDR1 and CDR2 (germline): DFQATT, SNEGSKA (reference sequence). The CDR3 loop is CSARDRTSGTTPGELFF. As DNA, the CDR3 is TGCAGTGCTAGAGATCGGACTAGCGGGACGACCCCCGGGGAGCTGTTTTTT.

This clonotype was counted many times. The chain employs TRBV7-9 and TRBJ2-5; D is perhaps TRBD2 (6 bases). Germline assignment: CDR1 SEHNR and CDR2 FQNEAQ (reference sequence). The V end lost 5 bases, the J end lost 3 bases, and 19 bases lay between the germline ends. The CDR3 contains 16 residues. The CDR3 here is CASSPGGGSREETQYF. The DNA of the CDR3 is TGTGCCAGCAGCCCCGGAGGAGGGTCCCGGGAAGAGACCCAGTACTTC.

V is TRBV12-3 or TRBV12-4 and J is TRBJ2-3; TRBD2 might be the D (5 bases). CDR3 length equals 12 residues. V lost 4 bases, J lost 7 bases, and 9 bases lay in between. The CDR3 DNA reads as TGTGCCAGCAGTTATGACTACCATACGCAGTATTTT. Translation gives CASSYDYHTQYF.

The J gene is TRBJ1-3, the V gene TRBV19; possible D gene TRBD1, 5 bases. The germline V gene encodes CDR1 LNHDA and CDR2 SQIVND (reference sequence). V was pared by 8 bases and J by 3 bases, with 8 bases between. CDR3 length equals 12 residues. For the CDR3, the DNA is TGTGCCAGTTTGGGGGATGGAAACACCATATATTTT. Translation: CASLGDGNTIYF.

In this sample, this clonotype turned up many times. V is TRBV19 and J is TRBJ2-7; D not resolved. V was clipped by 3 bases and J by 0 bases, with 9 bases between them. The CDR3 sequence is 14 residues long. The germline gives CDR1 LNHDA, CDR2 SQIVND (reference sequence). This CDR3 is CASSMSGRSYEQYF. The CDR3 DNA reads TGTGCCAGTAGTATGTCCGGCCGCTCCTACGAGCAGTACTTC.

In this sample, this clonotype turned up many times. The CDR3 reads CASSQDVGRAGELFF. The CDR3 DNA reads as TGCGCCAGCAGCCAGGATGTCGGGAGGGCCGGGGAGCTGTTTTTT. The chain uses TRBV4-1 and TRBJ2-2; 8 positions agree with TRBD2. The CDR3 consists of 15 residues. The V gene end was trimmed by 3 bases and the J gene end by 6 bases; junction bases not matched to a gene: 6. Looked up from germline, CDR1 is MGHRA and CDR2 is YSYEKL.

The J gene is TRBJ2-2, the V gene TRBV7-3; 12 bases line up with TRBD2. Germline CDR1 and CDR2: SGHTA and FQGTGA. The CDR3 has 14 amino acids. With V trimmed by 4 bases and J by 7 bases, 1 base remained unmatched. The CDR3, as DNA: TGTGCCAGCAGCTCGGGACTAGCGGGCGGGGAGCTGTTTTTT. The encoded protein is CASSSGLAGGELFF.

This clonotype has just a few counts. The chain has TRBV30 and TRBJ2-7; D is possibly TRBD1 or TRBD2 (5 bases each). The CDR3 extends over 13 amino acids. CDR1 and CDR2 from the germline V gene are GTSNPN and SVGIG (reference sequence). The germline V and J ends were trimmed by 2 bases and 6 bases, with 14 bases remaining between them. The CDR3 sequence is CAWSTHTGGEQYF. DNA of the CDR3: TGTGCCTGGAGTACCCACACTGGGGGCGAGCAGTACTTC.

The rearrangement uses TRBV7-9 and TRBJ1-2; D might be TRBD1 (5 bases). The CDR3 extends over 15 amino acids. Germline lookup yields CDR1 SEHNR and CDR2 FQNEAQ (reference sequence). V shed 1 base and J shed 4 bases, with 13 bases lying between them. The CDR3 loop reads CASSLGTQSPYGYTF. The CDR3 nucleotides are TGTGCCAGCAGCTTAGGGACACAGTCGCCCTATGGCTACACCTTC. Full variable domain (rest looked up from reference TRBV7-9 and TRBJ1-2): DTGVSQNPRHKITKRGQNVTFRCDPISEHNRLYWYRQTLGQGPEFLTYFQNEAQLEKSRLLSDRFSAERPKGSFSTLEIQRTEQGDSAMYLCASSLGTQSPYGYTFGSGTRLTVV.

This clonotype was counted ten times or more. This rearrangement joins TRBV4-1 to TRBJ2-3, with 9 positions matching TRBD2. Looked up from germline, CDR1 is MGHRA and CDR2 is YSYEKL. The length of the CDR3 is 16 residues. The trim removed 4 bases at V and 6 bases at J, leaving 11 bases unmatched. CDR3 in DNA: TGCGCCAGCAGCCCCCGGACAGCGGGGGGCTGGGATACGCAGTATTTT. It encodes CASSPRTAGGWDTQYF.

This clonotype has just a few counts. The chain carries TRBV3-1 and TRBJ2-2; the D gene could be TRBD1 or TRBD2 (5 bases each). Trimming removed 3 bases at V and 7 bases at J, with 15 bases between. This CDR3 is 15 amino acids long. CDR1 and CDR2 from the germline V gene are LGHDT and YNNKEL (reference sequence). CDR3 sequence reads: CASSQWGPEVGELFF. CDR3 in DNA: TGTGCCAGCAGCCAGTGGGGACCTGAAGTCGGGGAGCTGTTTTTT.

The rearrangement joins TRBV7-2 to TRBJ2-3; possibly TRBD2 for D (6 bases). CDR1 SGHTA and CDR2 FQGNSA come from the germline V gene. The V gene lost 0 bases and the J gene lost 6 bases, with 10 bases spanning the gap. The CDR3 has 14 amino acids. In nucleotides, the CDR3 is TGTGCCAGCAGCTTAGCGGGGGGTGACGATACGCAGTATTTT. It translates to CASSLAGGDDTQYF.

The table lists this clonotype with many counts. The chain employs TRBV20-1 and TRBJ2-3; no definite D call. V dropped 1 base and J dropped 0 bases, with 2 bases sitting between them. Per the germline V gene, CDR1 is DFQATT and CDR2 is SNEGSKA (reference sequence). The length of the CDR3 is 12 residues. CDR3 loop: CSARASTDTQYF. CDR3 DNA sequence: TGCAGTGCTAGAGCTAGCACAGATACGCAGTATTTT.

This clonotype has only a few counts. The chain combines TRBV7-7 with TRBJ2-1; 8 bases line up with TRBD2. J was trimmed by 16 bases and V by 4 bases; bases with no gene match: 12. The CDR3 is 13 amino acids. Germline-derived CDR1 and CDR2 are SSHAT and FNYEAQ (reference sequence). The CDR3 loop is CASSYRPGGAPFF. The DNA of the CDR3 is TGTGCCAGCAGCTACCGCCCCGGGGGGGCCCCCTTCTTC.

Ten or more counts support this clonotype. The genes are TRBV29-1 and TRBJ1-1; the D gene is possibly TRBD1 (5 bases). V gave up 5 bases and J gave up 0 bases, with 16 bases separating them. The CDR3 extends over 15 amino acids. Germline CDR1 and CDR2: SQVTM and ANQGSEA. The CDR3 region has the DNA TGCAGCGTTCGGGCAGGGTGGGGGATGAACACTGAAGCTTTCTTT. Translating gives CSVRAGWGMNTEAFF. Full variable domain (rest looked up from reference TRBV29-1 and TRBJ1-1): SAVISQKPSRDICQRGTSLTIQCQVDSQVTMMFWYRQQPGQSLTLIATANQGSEATYESGFVIDKFPISRPNLTFSTLTVSNMSPEDSSIYLCSVRAGWGMNTEAFFGQGTRLTVV.